This is a list of T cell receptor beta chains from one sample in a study of shared clonotypes between healthy human individuals. The method was immunoSEQ multiplex PCR; TCRdb's version includes in-frame clones alone and lacks a portion of them. The sample contains approximately 1,000,000 clones, approximately 80% of which appear only once. Input material: memory CD4+ T cells from PBMCs. The origin of the receptors is a man younger than 30 in good health. Some clones in this sample may be carry-over from other donors' samples. CDR3s include the opening cysteine and the closing phenylalanine or tryptophan. A D gene is named only where the DNA matches it firmly. Size tells how often a clone was seen (once, few, many) or the class of an expanded clone, and some rows leave it out.

>.|TRBJ2-7|TRBV7-8|TRBD1|13
TGTGCCAGCAGCTTAGGGGACAGCTACGAGCAGTACTTC
CASSLGDSYEQYF
>.|TRBJ2-7|TRBV6-5|.|13
TGTGCCAGCAGTTTGGGCCTTTCGTTCGAGCAGTACTTC
CASSLGLSFEQYF
>.|TRBJ2-3|TRBV7-9|.|15
TGTGCCAGCAGCTTAGGTTCCCTCAGCACAGATACGCAGTATTTT
CASSLGSLSTDTQYF
>once|TRBJ1-2|TRBV7-2|.|14
TGTGTCAACGGAGAACCGGGGGATTACTATGGCTACACCTTC
CVNGEPGDYYGYTF
>.|TRBJ1-5|TRBV28|.|12
TGTGCCAGCAATAGTCTCAATCAGCCCCAGCATTTT
CASNSLNQPQHF
>.|TRBJ2-1|TRBV28|.|15
TGTGCCAGCAGTTCCGAAAACCATCCCGAGTATGAGCAGTTCTTC
CASSSENHPEYEQFF
>.|TRBJ2-3|TRBV5-1|.|14
TGCGCCAGCAGCTTGGCTAGGGTAGAAGATACGCAGTATTTT
CASSLARVEDTQYF
>.|TRBJ2-1|TRBV28|.|16
TGTGCCAGTAGGGTAGCTTCGGCGGGCGCCTACAATGAGCAGTTCTTC
CASRVASAGAYNEQFF
>.|TRBJ1-2|TRBV29-1|.|14
TGCAGCGCCGAGGGCAGGGGCTTAAACTATGGCTACACCTTC
CSAEGRGLNYGYTF
>.|TRBJ2-7|TRBV5-1|.|15
TGCGCCAACACCGAATGGACGGGACCCAAAGACGAGCAGTACTTC
CANTEWTGPKDEQYF
>few|TRBJ2-5|TRBV20-1|.|10
TGCAGTGCCTTGTGGGAGACCCAGTACTTC
CSALWETQYF
>.|TRBJ2-1|TRBV11-2|TRBD2|17
TGTGCCAGCAGCTATCCCTACAGCGGGAGGGCCTACAATGAGCAGTTCTTC
CASSYPYSGRAYNEQFF
>.|TRBJ1-2|TRBV6-6|.|15
TGTGCCAGCAGTCCGACCCCCCAGACTAACTATGGCTACACCTTC
CASSPTPQTNYGYTF
>.|TRBJ2-3|TRBV4-3|TRBD2|16
TGCGCCAGCAGCCGCGTACTAGCGACTAGCACAGATACGCAGTATTTT
CASSRVLATSTDTQYF
>.|TRBJ1-4|TRBV5-1|.|15
TGCGCCAGCAGCTTGAGGCCAGGGGAGGGTGAAAAACTGTTTTTT
CASSLRPGEGEKLFF
>.|TRBJ2-7|TRBV2|TRBD2|16
TGTACCAGTAAGGGACTAGCGGTAACTGACTCCTACGAGCAGTACTTC
CTSKGLAVTDSYEQYF
>.|TRBJ2-7|TRBV5-1|TRBD2|16
TGCGCCAGCAGCCCACTAAGGGAGGGTGCTTCTGACGAGCAGTACTTC
CASSPLREGASDEQYF
>once|TRBJ1-2|TRBV20-1|.|10
TGCAGTGCAGCAGATTATGGCTACACCTTC
CSAADYGYTF
>few|TRBJ2-3|TRBV5-1|.|14
TGCGCCAGCAGCCTATCCCAGGCTAGCGATACGCAGTATTTT
CASSLSQASDTQYF
>.|TRBJ2-7|TRBV11-2|.|16
TGTGCCAGCAGCCCCCTACGGGGGCAAGGGTTCAACGAGCAGTACTTC
CASSPLRGQGFNEQYF
>once|TRBJ2-3|TRBV5-1|TRBD2|16
TGCGCCAGCAGCTTGGTTGTTAGCGGGAGTGGTGATACGCAGTATTTT
CASSLVVSGSGDTQYF
>.|TRBJ2-3|TRBV7-3|TRBD2|17
TGTGCCAGCAGCTTAACTGCCAGCGGGAGGGTAGGAGATACGCAGTATTTT
CASSLTASGRVGDTQYF
>.|TRBJ1-6|TRBV2|.|13
TGTGCCAGCAGCCGGGACGGTAATTCACCCCTCCACTTT
CASSRDGNSPLHF
>.|TRBJ1-5|TRBV7-9|.|15
TGTGCCAGCAGCTTACAAGAGGGTAGCAATCAGCCCCAGCATTTT
CASSLQEGSNQPQHF
>.|TRBJ1-3|TRBV5-6|.|15
TGTGCCAGCAGCCTTGCGGGGGGGCGAGGAAACACCATATATTTT
CASSLAGGRGNTIYF
>.|TRBJ2-7|TRBV7-2|.|15
TGTGCCAGCAGCAGAGGGGGTAGCGGGACAGGCGAGCAGTACTTC
CASSRGGSGTGEQYF
>.|TRBJ2-7|TRBV18|TRBD2|16
TGTGCCAGCTCACCACCTTCTAGCGGCTTGATGTACGAGCAGTACTTC
CASSPPSSGLMYEQYF
>.|TRBJ2-3|TRBV5-1|TRBD1|17
TGCGCCAGCAGCTCCGGGACAGGGGGCGGAGGGGCAGATACGCAGTATTTT
CASSSGTGGGGADTQYF
>.|TRBJ2-7|TRBV7-2|.|15
TGTGCCAGCAGCTCCCTTGGGACGATCCCCTACGAGCAGTACTTC
CASSSLGTIPYEQYF
>.|TRBJ1-1|TRBV6-6|TRBD1|15
TGTGCCAGCAGTTTTGGAGGACAGGCGAACACTGAAGCTTTCTTT
CASSFGGQANTEAFF
>once|TRBJ2-1|TRBV4-2|TRBD2|15
TGTGCCAGCAGCCAAAGCGGGAGTTTTGGTAATGAGCAGTTCTTC
CASSQSGSFGNEQFF
>.|TRBJ1-3|TRBV6-1|TRBD1|15
TGTGCCTGCCGGGACAGTCAGACCTCTGGAAACACCATATATTTT
CACRDSQTSGNTIYF
>.|TRBJ2-5|TRBV14|TRBD2|15
TGTGCCAGCAGCCCGGGACTAGCGACACAAGAGACCCAGTACTTC
CASSPGLATQETQYF
>.|TRBJ2-5|TRBV4-1|.|14
TGCGCCAGCAGCGCTCGGACAGCGGAAGAGACCCAGTACTTC
CASSARTAEETQYF
>few|TRBJ1-1|TRBV9|.|15
TGTGCCAGCAGCGTAGGCTGGGGAATGAACACTGAAGCTTTCTTT
CASSVGWGMNTEAFF
>once|TRBJ2-5|TRBV2|TRBD2|16
TGTGCCAGCAGGCCCGGGCTAGCGGGATGGGGGGAGACCCAGTACTTC
CASRPGLAGWGETQYF
>.|TRBJ2-5|TRBV6-4|TRBD2|17
TGTGCCAGCAGTGTCCAAGCCGGGCGGGAGGGGGGAGAGACCCAGTACTTC
CASSVQAGREGGETQYF
>.|TRBJ2-7|TRBV19|TRBD1|15
TGTGCCAGTAGTAAAACGACCCGGGACAGCTACGAGCAGTACTTC
CASSKTTRDSYEQYF
>.|TRBJ2-1|TRBV4-2|.|17
TGTGCCAGCAGCCAGCTCTATGGGGAGGGGGCTTACAATGAGCAGTTCTTC
CASSQLYGEGAYNEQFF
>.|TRBJ2-3|TRBV4-3|.|15
TGCGCCAGCAGCCCCAGGGGTGGGGACACAGATACGCAGTATTTT
CASSPRGGDTDTQYF
>.|TRBJ2-7|TRBV5-1|.|13
TGCGCCAGCAGAGAACAGGCCTCCTACGAGCAGTACTTC
CASREQASYEQYF